These 21 T cell receptor beta chains came from one sample sequenced in a study of beta chain features in type 1 diabetes. TCRB transcripts that were expressed got sequenced, as all of the isolated RNA had been reverse transcribed. The repertoire was sequenced with immunoSEQ multiplex PCR; TCRdb's copy has only in-frame clones and lacks some. The sample holds hundreds of thousands of clones, approximately 11% seen once. The sample consisted of naive CD4+ T cells from blood. Every receptor here comes from a young woman in good health.

This clone was observed a handful of times. The rearrangement joins TRBV4-2 to TRBJ1-1, with D perhaps matching TRBD1 (6 bases). Looked up from germline, CDR1 is LGHNA and CDR2 is YNFKEQ. The CDR3 runs 16 residues. Trimming removed 0 bases from V and 5 bases from J, with 16 bases in between. The CDR3 coding sequence is TGTGCCAGCAGCCAAGACGTACAGGGAGAAGGGACTGAAGCTTTCTTT. This translates into CASSQDVQGEGTEAFF.

This clone was counted between two and nine times. The CDR3: CASSRLAQTKNF. CDR3 in DNA: TGTGCCAGCAGCCGACTAGCCCAAACCAAGAACTTC. The genes are TRBV21-1 and TRBJ2-5; no DNA check was done on the table's D call, TRBD2. TRBV21-1 has pseudogene status. The CDR3 sequence is 12 residues long.

CDR3 amino acids: CASSKPQGIAYGYTF. CDR3 nucleotides: TGTGCCAGTAGCAAACCACAGGGGATTGCCTATGGCTACACCTTC. The genes are TRBV19 and TRBJ1-2; 7 bases are shared with TRBD1. The germline V gene has CDR1 LNHDA and CDR2 SQIVND (reference sequence). CDR3 length equals 15 residues. Losses at the gene ends were 6 bases for V and 4 bases for J; bases not matched to a gene: 11.

V is TRBV2 and J is TRBJ2-7; possible D gene TRBD1, 6 bases. Trimming removed 5 bases at V and 1 base at J, with 15 bases between. Germline V gene data show CDR1 as SNHLY and CDR2 as FYNNEI. This CDR3 spans 15 amino acids. DNA for the CDR3: TGTGCCAGCAGTCCCCTGGGACAACAATCCTACGAGCAGTACTTC. This translates into CASSPLGQQSYEQYF.

This clone was counted between two and nine times. The CDR3 reads CASSPLSGTGIGSYNEQFF. The CDR3 DNA reads TGTGCCAGCAGCCCCTTGAGCGGGACAGGGATAGGCTCCTACAATGAGCAGTTCTTC. The chain uses TRBV14 and TRBJ2-1; 9 nucleotides match TRBD1. The CDR3 is 19 residues long. V was pared by 4 bases and J by 0 bases, with 13 bases of the junction left unmatched. From germline, CDR1 is SGHDN and CDR2 FVKESK.

This clone has more than one count but fewer than ten. V gene TRBV28 combines with J gene TRBJ2-5; the D is unclear. CDR1 is MDHEN and CDR2 is SYDVKM in the germline V gene. V lost 6 bases, J lost 3 bases, and 8 bases lay in between. This CDR3 region has 12 residues. The CDR3 coding sequence is TGTGCCAGCAGCCAAACAGAAGAGACCCAGTACTTC. Translated, it gives CASSQTEETQYF. The whole variable domain, remainder taken from reference TRBV28 and TRBJ2-5, is DVKVTQSSRYLVKRTGEKVFLECVQDMDHENMFWYRQDPGLGLRLIYFSYDVKMKEKGDIPEGYSVSREKKERFSLILESASTNQTSMYLCASSQTEETQYFGPGTRLLVL.

In this sample, this clone turned up a few times. The chain recombines TRBV4-2 with TRBJ2-2, with TRBD2 matching 10 bases. The junction had 10 bases not matched to a gene; V was cut back by 4 bases and J by 8 bases. This CDR3 contains 16 residues. Per the germline V gene, CDR1 is LGHNA and CDR2 is YNFKEQ. DNA of the CDR3: TGTGCCAGCAGCCGCTACACTAGCGGGATCACGGGGGAGCTGTTTTTT. It translates to CASSRYTSGITGELFF.

This sequence joins TRBV28 and TRBJ2-6; a possible D gene is TRBD1 (5 bases). V dropped 7 bases and J dropped 0 bases, with 7 bases sitting between them. Germline CDR1 is MDHEN and CDR2 is SYDVKM. The CDR3 length is 14 residues. The CDR3 here is CASTGYSGANVLTF. CDR3 nucleotides: TGTGCCAGCACAGGGTACTCTGGGGCCAACGTCCTGACTTTC.

V gene TRBV14 combines with J gene TRBJ1-4, with D uncertain. The germline CDR1 and CDR2 sequences are SGHDN and FVKESK. Trimming removed 4 bases at V and 7 bases at J, with 13 bases between. The CDR3 spans 14 residues. CDR3: CASSPGGRSEKLFF. CDR3 nucleotide sequence: TGTGCCAGCAGCCCCGGCGGGAGGAGTGAAAAACTGTTTTTT.

This chain links TRBV15 with TRBJ1-1; tentatively, D is TRBD1 (5 bases). Germline V lookup: CDR1 LNHNV, CDR2 YYDKDF (reference sequence). The V and J ends lost 2 bases and 1 base respectively, with 11 bases between them. This CDR3 has 15 amino acids. This CDR3 is CATSRTLTGNTEAFF. The CDR3 nucleotides read TGTGCCACCAGCAGAACCCTTACAGGGAACACTGAAGCTTTCTTT.

The J gene is TRBJ2-3, the V gene TRBV13; possible D gene TRBD1, 6 bases. Germline V lookup: CDR1 PRHDT, CDR2 FYEKMQ (reference sequence). V shed 8 bases and J shed 2 bases, with 8 bases lying between them. The CDR3 consists of 12 residues. The CDR3 sequence: CASGTFTDTQYF. The DNA of the CDR3 is TGTGCCAGCGGGACATTCACAGATACGCAGTATTTT. The full variable domain, its missing parts supplied by reference TRBV13 and TRBJ2-3, is AAGVIQSPRHLIKEKRETATLKCYPIPRHDTVYWYQQGPGQDPQFLISFYEKMQSDKGSIPDRFSAQQFSDYHSELNMSSLELGDSALYFCASGTFTDTQYFGPGTRLTVL.

The chain couples TRBV10-3 to TRBJ2-7; the match to TRBD1 covers 9 bases. V was clipped by 3 bases and J by 1 base; unmatched bases: 7. The CDR3 runs to 16 residues. CDR1 and CDR2 from the germline V gene are ENHRY and SYGVKD. CDR3 residues: CAISDRNDRGSYEQYF. The CDR3 bases are TGTGCCATCAGTGATCGGAATGACAGGGGGTCCTACGAGCAGTACTTC.

The chain employs TRBV2 and TRBJ2-3, with D hard to call. There are 11 residues in the CDR3. V dropped 3 bases and J dropped 6 bases, with 4 bases sitting between them. Germline loops: CDR1 SNHLY, CDR2 FYNNEI. The CDR3 is CASSEEDTQYF. The CDR3, as DNA: TGTGCCAGCAGTGAGGAGGATACGCAGTATTTT.

The rearrangement links TRBV18 to TRBJ1-5; TRBD1 matches 8 bases. Germline CDR1 reads KGHSH; CDR2 reads LQKENI. Germline trimming cut 6 bases from V and 5 bases from J; bases unmatched to any gene: 9. The CDR3 has 15 residues. The CDR3 nucleotides read TGTGCCAGCTCCAAGTTACAGGGGGACGATCAGCCCCAGCATTTT. Its protein is CASSKLQGDDQPQHF.

This clone was counted between two and nine times. The chain carries TRBV10-3 and TRBJ2-1, with TRBD2 identical over 7 bases. This CDR3 has 16 amino acids. V lost 8 bases to trimming and J lost 0 bases; unmatched junction nucleotides: 10. From germline, CDR1 is ENHRY and CDR2 SYGVKD. The CDR3 DNA is TGTGCCATCTCAGCTAGCGGATCTCACTCCTACAATGAGCAGTTCTTC. Translating it yields CAISASGSHSYNEQFF.

The gene calls are TRBV4-1 and TRBJ2-2; 9 bases fit TRBD2. Per the germline V gene, CDR1 is MGHRA and CDR2 is YSYEKL. This CDR3 is 19 amino acids long. The ends lost 0 bases at V and 3 bases at J; junction bases unmatched: 11. The CDR3 sequence is CASSQDPNLAGEYTGELFF. The CDR3 region has the DNA TGCGCCAGCAGCCAAGATCCAAATTTAGCGGGAGAGTACACCGGGGAGCTGTTTTTT.

This clone came up a few times. The chain carries TRBV7-3 and TRBJ2-2; 7 bases match TRBD2. The junction had 9 bases not matched to a gene; V was cut back by 7 bases and J by 1 base. CDR1 is SGHTA, CDR2 FQGTGA, per germline. The CDR3 covers 16 residues. The CDR3, as DNA: TGTGCCAGCACCCCTCGGGCTAGCGGGAACACCGGGGAGCTGTTTTTT. This gives the protein CASTPRASGNTGELFF.

This chain connects TRBV7-9 to TRBJ2-7; 13 nucleotides line up with TRBD2. The CDR3 consists of 15 residues. The germline gives CDR1 SEHNR, CDR2 FQNEAQ (reference sequence). Trimming cost V 5 bases and J 6 bases; bases outside gene matches: 7. CDR3: CASSITSGRASEQYF. CDR3 DNA sequence: TGTGCCAGCAGCATTACTAGCGGGAGGGCCTCCGAGCAGTACTTC.

In its sample, this clone was seen a few times. The rearrangement joins TRBV4-3 to TRBJ2-5, with 8 bases matching TRBD2. Trimming cost V 1 base and J 3 bases; bases outside gene matches: 7. This CDR3 is built from 16 residues. CDR1 is LGHNA and CDR2 is YSLEER in the germline V gene. In nucleotides, the CDR3 is TGCGCCAGCAGCCAAGGTCCGGGAGGGCCCGAAGAGACCCAGTACTTC. It translates to CASSQGPGGPEETQYF.

The V and J genes are TRBV25-1 and TRBJ1-2; D remains unclear. V shed 8 bases and J shed 4 bases, with 11 bases lying between them. The CDR3 covers 12 residues. Germline loops: CDR1 MGHDK, CDR2 SYGVNS. CDR3 coding DNA: TGTGCCAGCTCAGAACAGAGCTATGGCTACACCTTC. This translates into CASSEQSYGYTF.

V gene TRBV7-6 combines with J gene TRBJ2-1; D call uncertain. With 5 bases removed from V and 12 bases from J, the gap between germline ends came to 23 bases. The CDR3 has 15 residues. Germline CDR1 SGHVS, CDR2 FNYEAQ. CDR3 residues: CASSTQDLSQPGQFF. Here the CDR3 DNA reads TGTGCCAGCAGCACTCAAGACCTCTCCCAGCCGGGGCAGTTCTTC.